This is a list of T cell receptor beta chains from one sample in a study of control samples from healthy donors and cancer patients. The repertoire was sequenced with immunoSEQ multiplex PCR; TCRdb's copy has only in-frame clones and lacks some. Of about 89,000 clones listed, 70% to 90% are singletons. Specimen: blood. These TCRs come from a middle-aged woman in good health. CDR3s include the opening cysteine and the closing phenylalanine or tryptophan. The order of the fields is clone size, V gene, J gene, D gene, CDR3 DNA, CDR3 protein. The D gene is left open where the match is weak. Clone size is not always given. Where it is, it says once, few, many or a class for expanded clones.

.	TRBV11-3	TRBJ1-1	TRBD1	TGTGCCAGCAGCTTAGGGGACAGGAACACTGAAGCTTTCTTT	CASSLGDRNTEAFF
medium-sized	TRBV6-5	TRBJ1-5	TRBD1	TGTGCCAGCAGTTCGACAGGGGGAAGCTATCAGCCCCAGCATTTT	CASSSTGGSYQPQHF
.	TRBV4-1	TRBJ2-3	.	TGCGCCAGCAGCCACCCTACAGATACGCAGTATTTT	CASSHPTDTQYF
.	TRBV7-2	TRBJ2-7	.	TGTGCCAGCAGCTTAGGTTTGTCAGGGGGGCTCTACGAGCAGTACTTC	CASSLGLSGGLYEQYF
.	TRBV30	TRBJ1-4	.	TGTGCCTGGAGTATGGTACAGGGTGAAAAACTGTTTTTT	CAWSMVQGEKLFF
.	TRBV4-2	TRBJ1-2	.	TGTGCCAGCAGCCCCGAAGCAGGGTCGGACTATGGCTACACCTTC	CASSPEAGSDYGYTF
.	TRBV24-1	TRBJ2-1	.	TGTGCCACCAGTGATTCCAACATAATCCAGTTCTTC	CATSDSNIIQFF
.	TRBV2	TRBJ2-1	.	TGTGCCAGCACGGGGCAAGCCTACAATGAGCAGTTCTTC	CASTGQAYNEQFF
once	TRBV14	TRBJ2-7	.	TGTGCCAGCAGCGGGGATTTGGGCTACGAGCAGTACTTC	CASSGDLGYEQYF
.	TRBV11-3	TRBJ2-1	.	TGTGCCAGCAGCTTGTCATCGTATAATGAGCAGTTCTTC	CASSLSSYNEQFF
.	TRBV29-1	TRBJ1-3	TRBD1	TGCAGCGTTGAAGATACAGGGGGCAGGGAAAACACCATATATTTT	CSVEDTGGRENTIYF
.	TRBV30	TRBJ2-6	.	TGTGCCTGGAGTGATTTTCCCGGGGCCAACGTCCTGACTTTC	CAWSDFPGANVLTF
.	TRBV14	TRBJ1-1	.	TGTGCCAGCAGCCACAGGGACCGGGCGGACACTGAAGCTTTCTTT	CASSHRDRADTEAFF
.	TRBV7-7	TRBJ2-3	.	TGTGCCAGCAGCTCCACTACAGGGAGCCATACGCAGTATTTT	CASSSTTGSHTQYF
.	TRBV29-1	TRBJ1-1	.	TGCAGCGTCGGACAGCTGAACACTGAAGCTTTCTTT	CSVGQLNTEAFF
.	TRBV4-1	TRBJ1-2	.	TGCGCCAGCAGCCACAGTAGGTGGAAACAGGGACGATTTTTGGGCTATGGCTACACCTTC	CASSHSRWKQGRFLGYGYTF
.	TRBV4-3	TRBJ2-1	.	TGCGCCAGCAGCCAAGATCACTCCTACAATGAGCAGTTCTTC	CASSQDHSYNEQFF
.	TRBV7-7	TRBJ2-1	.	TGTGCCAGCAGCCGCAGAACCGGGACGGACTACAATGAGCAGTTCTTC	CASSRRTGTDYNEQFF
once	TRBV5-3	TRBJ1-1	.	TGTGCCAGAAGCTTGTGGGTCGGGGTGAGTGAAGCTTTCTTT	CARSLWVGVSEAFF
.	TRBV14	TRBJ2-2	.	TGTGCCAGCAGCCAAGAGAAAATTGCCGGGGAGCTGTTTTTT	CASSQEKIAGELFF
.	TRBV6-1	TRBJ1-1	.	TGTGCCAGCAGTGCAGCTCAGAACACTGAAGCTTTCTTT	CASSAAQNTEAFF
.	TRBV5-6	TRBJ2-2	.	TGTGCCAGCAGCTTGGGGTTTGGCAGGGGAACCGGGGAGCTGTTTTTT	CASSLGFGRGTGELFF
once	TRBV6-1	TRBJ1-2	.	TGTGCCAGCAGTGAGGGAGGGGTTGAGAGCTACACCTTC	CASSEGGVESYTF
.	TRBV7-9	TRBJ2-2	TRBD1	TGTGCCAGCAGCTTACTCGACAGGGTTGCCGGGGAGCTGTTTTTT	CASSLLDRVAGELFF
.	TRBV7-2	TRBJ2-7	TRBD2	TGTGCCAGCAGCGACTTACTAGCGGGGGGGCTCGAGCAGTACTTC	CASSDLLAGGLEQYF
.	TRBV19	TRBJ1-1	.	TGTGCCAGTAGTTGGGCCCCGGACACTGAAGCTTTCTTT	CASSWAPDTEAFF
.	TRBV18	TRBJ1-2	TRBD1	TGTGCCAGCTCACCAATGGGACAGGGGGCGATTGGCTACACCTTC	CASSPMGQGAIGYTF
.	TRBV18	TRBJ1-2	.	TGTGCCAGCTCACCCCAAGAGAGAGGGGGGACGCCCGGAGGCTACACCTTC	CASSPQERGGTPGGYTF
few	TRBV2	TRBJ1-2	.	TGTGCCAGCAGTGAAGGAGGGGGGCGCGGCTCTGGCTACACCTTC	CASSEGGGRGSGYTF
few	TRBV20-1	TRBJ1-5	.	TGCAGCCAGGGGTCCCAGCAGCCCCAGCATTTT	CSQGSQQPQHF
.	TRBV30	TRBJ1-1	.	TGTGCCTGGAGTGTTGGCGGGATGAACACTGAAGCTTTCTTT	CAWSVGGMNTEAFF
.	TRBV2	TRBJ2-1	.	TGTGCCAGCAGTGAAGAAAGTGGTGGGAATGAGCAGTTCTTC	CASSEESGGNEQFF
.	TRBV6-2/TRBV6-3	TRBJ1-3	.	TGTGCCAGCAGTTCCACAATCCGAAACACCATATATTTT	CASSSTIRNTIYF
.	TRBV9	TRBJ1-3	TRBD1	TGTGCCAGCAGCCTTGGACAGGGGGGCGGAAACACCATATATTTT	CASSLGQGGGNTIYF
.	TRBV24-1	TRBJ2-5	TRBD2	TGTGCCACCAGTGATGATAAGAGCGGGGATGAGACCCAGTACTTC	CATSDDKSGDETQYF
.	TRBV14	TRBJ1-1	.	TGTGCCAGCAGCCAAGCCTTGGGTTATACTGAAGCTTTCTTT	CASSQALGYTEAFF
.	TRBV3-1/TRBV3-2	TRBJ2-2	TRBD2	TGTGCCAGCAGCCTACGGACTAGCGTAAGCGGGGAGCTGTTTTTT	CASSLRTSVSGELFF
.	TRBV12-5	TRBJ1-2	.	TGTGCTAGTGGTGCGGGGGGTAACTATGGCTACACCTTC	CASGAGGNYGYTF
.	TRBV7-8	TRBJ2-1	.	TGTGCCAGCAGCCCCCTGCGCGGCTCCTACAATGAGCAGTTCTTC	CASSPLRGSYNEQFF
.	TRBV30	TRBJ2-7	.	TGTGCCTGGAGTCCTGTAGAACGCGAGCAGTACTTC	CAWSPVEREQYF
.	TRBV5-1	TRBJ1-2	.	TGCGCCAGCAGTCTTCAGGGAGTCGGCTACACCTTC	CASSLQGVGYTF
.	TRBV19	TRBJ1-3	.	TGTGCCAGCCTACACGGGTGGACCATATATTTT	CASLHGWTIYF
.	TRBV18	TRBJ2-7	TRBD2	TGTGCCAGCTCAGCCGGACTAGCGGGGACCTACGAGCAGTACTTC	CASSAGLAGTYEQYF
.	TRBV7-2	TRBJ1-1	.	TGTGCCAGCAGCTTCAAGGGTAGCACTGAAGCTTTCTTT	CASSFKGSTEAFF
.	TRBV19	TRBJ1-6	TRBD1	TGTGCCAGTAGCCGAGGGACAGGGGGTAGTTCACCCCTCCACTTT	CASSRGTGGSSPLHF
.	TRBV5-1	TRBJ1-3	.	TGCGCCAGCAGCTTGATGGCAGGGAGAGGAGGAAACACCATATATTTT	CASSLMAGRGGNTIYF
once	TRBV5-1	TRBJ1-5	.	TGCGCCAGCAGCCCCTCCCGCCTGGACGAGGCCCAGCATTTT	CASSPSRLDEAQHF
.	TRBV7-8	TRBJ2-2	.	TGTGCCAGCAGCTTAAACGTCATTGGGAAAAACACCGGGGAGCTGTTTTTT	CASSLNVIGKNTGELFF
.	TRBV27	TRBJ2-7	TRBD1	TGTGCCAGCAGTTCTCCGGGACAGGGTTACGAGCAGTACTTC	CASSSPGQGYEQYF
once	TRBV30	TRBJ1-2	TRBD1	TGTGCCTGGAGGCAGGGGGTAGTAAAGTATGGCTACACCTTC	CAWRQGVVKYGYTF
.	TRBV7-8	TRBJ2-5	TRBD1	TGTGCCAGCAGGTGGGGGACAGAAGAGACCCAGTACTTC	CASRWGTEETQYF